The subject of this entry is one TCR beta chain. Its specific antigen is unknown. Qualities for individual bases were not recorded, and no much larger clone is one base off. According to the germline V gene, CDR1 reads MNHEY and CDR2 reads SVGAGI. V is cut by 0 bases and J by 3 bases, and the space between the germline ends is 17 bases. The CDR3 starts with the cysteine, ends with the phenylalanine, and has 17 residues. Only the CDR3 region is kept as DNA, spanning 51 bases read in frame from base 1. A patient counted as having stable Graves' hyperthyroidism if no progression to ophthalmopathy occurred over 18 months of follow-up. Hyperthyroidism patients were newly diagnosed, had a disease duration of under 2 months, and were aged 18 to 65 years. Any patient with an uncontrolled infection, another autoimmune disease, pregnancy or lactation was excluded. Diagnoses were based on clinical symptoms, serum thyroxine and TRAb, thyroid ultrasound and orbital computed tomography. Ficoll-Paque density gradient centrifugation was used to isolate PBMCs from under 11 ml of fresh peripheral blood. Total RNA was extracted with Trizol reagent, and quality was checked on an Agilent 2100 Bioanalyzer.

These data come from a study of T cells in Graves' hyperthyroidism and ophthalmopathy (dated by TCRdb to between 2018 and 2021). About the study as a whole: Peripheral blood was collected at initial diagnosis, before any treatment. To identify distinguishing TCR V-J signatures, a discovery cohort of around 100 patients was used, comprising fewer than 45 with Graves' ophthalmopathy and around 60 with stable Graves' hyperthyroidism. An independent validation cohort of about 19 hyperthyroidism patients and approximately 16 patients who later progressed to ophthalmopathy tested prospective prediction of ophthalmopathy. The 90 to 100 discovery patients were randomly divided into training and test sets at a 7:3 ratio. In six Graves' hyperthyroidism patients, the study also compared T-cell repertoires from thyroid tissue with T-cell repertoires from blood. After sampling, hyperthyroidism patients received methimazole starting at 30 mg daily, and ophthalmopathy patients received high-dose intravenous methylprednisolone. TCR Vbeta CDR3 sequencing of 135 peripheral blood samples (43 ophthalmopathy, under 80 hyperthyroidism and roughly 17 progressor patients) is reported in the paper. Results and caveats for the whole study, not just this receptor: Most expanded thyroid clonotypes (frequency above 0.001) were also detected in blood, a finding suggesting that blood repertoires may reflect thyroid immune responses. In cross-validation, a model built on a 13 V-J signature told ophthalmopathy apart from stable hyperthyroidism with 87.88% sensitivity and approximately 84% specificity, and in testing the same model reached 80%/75%. No statistical method was used to set the sample size in advance, and investigators knew the group allocation. In validation, progression to ophthalmopathy was predicted by the model with around 71% sensitivity and under 85% specificity, a median of approximately 7.1 months before onset.

Amplification of TCR beta CDR3 regions was carried out from RNA transcripts. For the first round of RT-PCR on the TCR CDR3, the HTBI primer set was used together with the Qiagen OneStep RT-PCR kit. The libraries were constructed in a second round of multiplex PCR and then size-selected and purified. The libraries were sequenced on an Illumina HiSeq2000 using paired-end 100 bp reads. As for the authors' bioinformatics: SOAPnuke was used to process the raw data, throwing out any read that contained adapters or uncalled bases, had a mean Phred below 15, or lacked an exact constant-primer or identifier match. COPE v1.2.5 was used to merge the high-quality paired reads, and each unique nucleotide sequence was defined as a clonotype. MiTCR v1.1 was used to align clonotypes to the IMGT TRBV, TRBD and TRBJ reference segments. Analysis was restricted to V-J combinations with a frequency above 0.0001, which covered about 99% of repertoires. A TCS score was defined as the ratio between F50 (clonal expansion) and ExV (chaos), using BLOSUM62-based TCRdist between CDR3 peptides within each V-J. Welch's t-statistics and random forest reduced fewer than 550 V-J features to under 15, which were used in a naive Bayes classifier (R e1071). The public reads were reprocessed in TCRdb via fastp at Q25 and MiXCR, keeping in-frame beta chains. Merged by CDR3 protein, the rows form single entries marked with the most common genes and DNA. TCRdb's processing, not the authors' own work, is the source of the V and J calls. Recorded for this sample are roughly 750,000 distinct CDR3 sequences; roughly 15% of them occurred a single time. Jointly, the top ten make up under 8.5% of the sample.

The origin of this receptor is a man between 18 and 35 years old with Graves' hyperthyroidism. The receptor chain draws on TRBV6-5 and TRBJ2-5, with the D gene uncertain. Sequencing was done on a sample of blood. The bases read TGTGCCAGCAGTTACTCACTACGTAGACCTTCGGAAGAGACCCAGTACTTC. It codes for CASSYSLRRPSEETQYF.